The source of this T cell receptor (beta chain) is a study of cytomegalovirus exposure and HLA in healthy donors. For the study at large: Early released data had tens of millions of unique TCRs, all coming from HLA-typed donors.

Overall study results and limits: Certain indistinguishable V segments, among them TRBV6-2 and TRBV6-3, were excluded. An analysis that came later showed most CMV-associated TCR beta chains appearing HLA-restricted.

V lost 1 base to trimming and J lost 5 bases; unmatched junction nucleotides: 5. Germline V gene data show CDR1 as SGHDT and CDR2 as YYEEEE. The CDR3 runs to 15 residues. As concerns this clone: Its antigen is not identified.

PCR involved 60 Vbeta and 13 Jbeta primers. Generated by immunoSEQ multiplex PCR, the TCRdb table keeps only in-frame clones and is missing some. The data contain under 130,000 clones, roughly three quarters of them singletons. The clonotype originates from a man between 35 and 55 years old in good health and CMV-seronegative. The J gene is TRBJ1-4, the V gene TRBV5-6, with 7 bases identical to TRBD1. Sequencing was performed on PBMCs. The chain's CDR3 is CASSLYGTDNEKLFF. In DNA form, the CDR3 reads TGTGCCAGCAGCTTGTATGGGACAGACAATGAAAAACTGTTTTTT.